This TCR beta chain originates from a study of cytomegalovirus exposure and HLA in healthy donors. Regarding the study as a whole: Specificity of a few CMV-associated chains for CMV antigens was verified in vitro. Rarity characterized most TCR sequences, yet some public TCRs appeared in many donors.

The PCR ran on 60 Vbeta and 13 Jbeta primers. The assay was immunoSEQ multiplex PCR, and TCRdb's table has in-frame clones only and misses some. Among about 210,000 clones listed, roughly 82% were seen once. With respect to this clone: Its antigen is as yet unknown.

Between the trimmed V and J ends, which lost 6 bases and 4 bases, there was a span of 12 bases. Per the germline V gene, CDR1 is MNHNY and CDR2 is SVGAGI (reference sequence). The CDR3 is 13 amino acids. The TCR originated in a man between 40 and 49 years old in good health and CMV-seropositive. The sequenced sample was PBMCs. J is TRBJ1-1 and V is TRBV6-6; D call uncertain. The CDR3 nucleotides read TGTGCCAGCAGCTCCTCCCGGAGCACTGAAGCTTTCTTT. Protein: CASSSSRSTEAFF.